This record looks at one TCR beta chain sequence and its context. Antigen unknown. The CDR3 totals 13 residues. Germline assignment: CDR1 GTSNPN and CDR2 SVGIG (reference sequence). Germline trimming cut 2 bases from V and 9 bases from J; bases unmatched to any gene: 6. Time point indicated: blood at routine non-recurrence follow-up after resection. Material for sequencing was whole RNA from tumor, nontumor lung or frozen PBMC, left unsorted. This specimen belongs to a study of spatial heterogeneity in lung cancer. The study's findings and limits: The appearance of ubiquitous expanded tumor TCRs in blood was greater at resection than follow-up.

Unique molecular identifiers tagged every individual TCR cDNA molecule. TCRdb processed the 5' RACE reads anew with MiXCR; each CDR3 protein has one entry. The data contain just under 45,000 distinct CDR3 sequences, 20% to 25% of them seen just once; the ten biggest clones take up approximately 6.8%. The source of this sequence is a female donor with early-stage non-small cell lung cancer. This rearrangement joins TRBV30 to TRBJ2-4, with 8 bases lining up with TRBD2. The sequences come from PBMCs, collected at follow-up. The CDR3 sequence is CAWSSSGIGIQYF. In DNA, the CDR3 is TGTGCCTGGAGTAGTAGCGGGATCGGCATTCAGTACTTC.